Given below is one TCR beta chain in context. This CDR3 comprises 13 residues. After removal of 1 base from V and 14 bases from J, the junction contained 10 bases not matched to a gene. Germline assignment: CDR1 SEHNR and CDR2 FQNEAQ (reference sequence). This sample was taken from a study of blood T cell repertoires in COVID-19. Study at large: PBMCs, B-cell-depleted T cells, or T cells were the source of the cDNA or gDNA that made up the material.

The data were produced by immunoSEQ multiplex PCR, yet TCRdb's version contains in-frame clones alone and is incomplete. This table holds about 50,000 clones, about nine tenths found once. The sequencing sample was made of peripheral blood. This clonotype was obtained from a woman of 80 years or more with COVID-19, enrolled during active disease. The chain has TRBV7-9 and TRBJ2-5, with TRBD1 identical over 7 bases. The DNA for the CDR3 is TGTGCCAGCAGCTTAGATACCGGGACAGCAAACTACTTC. As protein: CASSLDTGTANYF.